This T cell receptor beta chain is from a study of T cells in Graves' hyperthyroidism and ophthalmopathy. Study as a whole: It was at initial diagnosis, before any treatment, that peripheral blood was collected.

The investigators amplified TCR beta CDR3 regions from RNA transcripts. Using the HTBI primer set, a first-round RT-PCR was run on the TCR CDR3. MiXCR, applied by TCRdb to the multiplex PCR reads, yields one record per CDR3 protein. This repertoire shows about 360,000 distinct CDR3 sequences, 20% to 25% found once; its top ten account for roughly 80%. Cells are PBMCs isolated from about 10 ml of fresh blood. Trimming cost V 5 bases and J 8 bases, with 19 bases left between them. Germline V gives CDR1 GTSNPN, CDR2 SVGIG (reference sequence). This CDR3 has 14 amino acids. The chain uses TRBV30 and TRBJ2-1; weak D call: TRBD2 (5 bases). The sequenced sample was blood. The receptor comes from a man between 45 and 60 years old with Graves' hyperthyroidism. The CDR3, as DNA: TGTGCCTGGGGTACCCTTGGGAGAGGCGATGAGCAGTTCTTC. Protein sequence: CAWGTLGRGDEQFF.